This T cell receptor beta chain was retrieved from a study of T cells after yellow fever vaccination. Study-wide results and caveats: Post-booster repertoires contained most primary-vaccination clones again (96% CD4, approximately 86% CD8). The bulk population could contribute abundant contaminating clonotypes to FACS-sorted repertoires.

Trimming stripped 4 bases from V and 0 bases from J, with 13 bases between. This CDR3 contains 15 residues. TCRdb reprocessed the 5' RACE reads with MiXCR, giving one entry per CDR3 protein. The top ten clones hold about 15% of a sample with hundreds of thousands of distinct CDR3 sequences, roughly an eighth of them seen once. Note on this clonotype: The antigen remains undetermined.

Sequencing used PBMCs, obtained on the day of the yellow fever booster vaccination. This sequence joins TRBV12-3 or TRBV12-4 and TRBJ2-7, with D perhaps being TRBD1 or TRBD2 (5 bases each). The sequence came from a man aged 25 to 45 who received the YFV17D yellow fever vaccine. DNA for the CDR3: TGTGCCAGCAGTTGGGACCTCGTTCGCTCCTACGAGCAGTACTTC. It codes for CASSWDLVRSYEQYF.